This T cell receptor (beta chain) was obtained from a study of blood T cells in healthy people across ages. With a J-beta primer mix and a sample-barcoded 5' primer, a second PCR ran about 6 to 11 cycles. TCRdb called the 5' RACE reads again in MiXCR, with one record for every CDR3 protein. This table has more than 1,400,000 distinct CDR3 sequences, approximately 40% appearing once. The V gene's germline CDR1 is LGHDT and CDR2 YNNKEL (reference sequence). The germline V and J ends were trimmed by 10 bases and 6 bases, with 20 bases remaining between them. The CDR3 extends over 14 amino acids. Input material: blood. The chain combines TRBV3-1 with TRBJ2-3; TRBD1 might be the D (6 bases). This clonotype was obtained from a young woman in good health. The CDR3 sequence: CATRSGGRPDTQYF. DNA of the CDR3: TGTGCCACACGTAGTGGGGGCCGCCCCGATACGCAGTATTTT.